These 28 T cell receptor beta chains came from one sample sequenced in a study of PD-L1 blockade in urothelial cancer. The method was immunoSEQ multiplex PCR; TCRdb's version includes in-frame clones alone and lacks a portion of them. The table has 35,000 to 45,000 clones, around 82% seen once. Time point indicated: peripheral blood 6 weeks after treatment start. The specimen comprised PBMCs, sampled around atezolizumab (anti-PD-L1) treatment. The receptors come from a man aged 60 to 69 with urothelial cancer.

The rearrangement joins TRBV5-1 to TRBJ1-1; D gene ambiguous. Trimming removed 1 base at V and 0 bases at J, with 7 bases between. The germline CDR1 and CDR2 sequences are SGHRS and YFSETQ. The CDR3 has 14 residues. The CDR3 DNA reads as TGCGCCAGCAGCTTGATTTCTATGAACACTGAAGCTTTCTTT. Translated: CASSLISMNTEAFF. Full variable domain (outside the CDR3, taken from reference TRBV5-1 and TRBJ1-1): KAGVTQTPRYLIKTRGQQVTLSCSPISGHRSVSWYQQTPGQGLQFLFEYFSETQRNKGNFPGRFSGRQFSNSRSEMNVSTLELGDSALYLCASSLISMNTEAFFGQGTRLTVV.

The rearrangement uses TRBV5-1 and TRBJ1-3, with 8 bases fitting TRBD1. Germline V gene data show CDR1 as SGHRS and CDR2 as YFSETQ. Losses at the gene ends were 0 bases for V and 0 bases for J; bases not matched to a gene: 2. This CDR3 comprises 16 residues. CDR3 nucleotides: TGCGCCAGCAGCTTGGCCGGGACAGGCTCTGGAAACACCATATATTTT. Amino acids: CASSLAGTGSGNTIYF.

J is TRBJ2-7 and V is TRBV7-2; 9 positions match TRBD2. This CDR3 has 14 amino acids. After removal of 5 bases from V and 1 base from J, the junction contained 3 bases not matched to a gene. Germline V gives CDR1 SGHTA, CDR2 FQGNSA. In DNA form, the CDR3 reads TGTGCCAGCAGCCGCGGGGGGGAATCCTACGAGCAGTACTTC. This gives the protein CASSRGGESYEQYF.

The chain carries TRBV6-5 and TRBJ1-1; 8 nucleotides align to TRBD1. The ends lost 4 bases at V and 4 bases at J; junction bases unmatched: 8. Germline CDR1 MNHEY, CDR2 SVGAGI. This CDR3 has 15 amino acids. CDR3 coding DNA: TGTGCCAGCAGTTCCTACCAGGGGGCGAGCACTGAAGCTTTCTTT. It translates to CASSSYQGASTEAFF.

This clone occurred a few times. This rearrangement joins TRBV5-1 to TRBJ2-3; D is possibly TRBD2 (5 bases). The CDR3 is 15 residues long. V shed 5 bases and J shed 2 bases, with 15 bases lying between them. Germline lookup yields CDR1 SGHRS and CDR2 YFSETQ. This CDR3 is CASRSLSVLTDTQYF. In DNA, the CDR3 is TGCGCCAGCAGAAGCCTTAGCGTCCTCACAGATACGCAGTATTTT.

The J gene is TRBJ2-7, the V gene TRBV4-2; tentatively, D is TRBD2 (5 bases). Germline CDR1 is LGHNA and CDR2 is YNFKEQ. The CDR3 has 14 residues. Trimming took off 5 bases at V and 6 bases at J, with 17 bases between the two ends. CDR3 in DNA: TGTGCCAGCAGCTCCAACCCTTTAGCGCTCGAGCAGTACTTC. Residues: CASSSNPLALEQYF.

The chain couples TRBV7-2 to TRBJ1-1; D is undetermined. Looked up from germline, CDR1 is SGHTA and CDR2 is FQGNSA. CDR3 length equals 16 residues. V shed 3 bases and J shed 1 base, with 15 bases lying between them. CDR3 protein: CASSFSRSGPNTEAFF. The CDR3 nucleotides are TGTGCCAGCAGCTTCAGCCGGTCAGGCCCGAACACTGAAGCTTTCTTT.

The chain uses TRBV6-1 and TRBJ2-1, with D tentatively TRBD2 (6 bases). CDR1 MNHNS and CDR2 SASEGT come from the germline V gene. The CDR3 is 12 residues long. Trimming cost V 1 base and J 9 bases, with 7 bases left between them. This CDR3 is CASSEGRGEQFF. CDR3 in DNA: TGTGCCAGCAGTGAAGGGCGGGGTGAGCAGTTCTTC.

V usage is TRBV18 and J usage is TRBJ1-3; a weak D match, TRBD1 (6 bases). The germline V and J ends were trimmed by 4 bases and 8 bases, with 12 bases remaining between them. Germline CDR1 and CDR2: KGHSH and LQKENI. The CDR3 has 13 residues. CDR3 sequence (DNA): TGTGCCAGCTCACTGGACAGTCGGGACACCATATATTTT. It is translated as CASSLDSRDTIYF.

The chain has TRBV2 and TRBJ2-3; 8 positions agree with TRBD2. V gave up 2 bases and J gave up 0 bases; unmatched junction bases: 10. The CDR3 runs 18 residues. Germline values: CDR1 SNHLY, CDR2 FYNNEI. CDR3 sequence: CASSEISGGGTSTDTQYF. The CDR3 region has the DNA TGTGCCAGCAGTGAAATCAGCGGGGGAGGAACTAGCACAGATACGCAGTATTTT.

This clone came up a few times. This chain links TRBV19 with TRBJ1-1, with no clear D. V lost 3 bases, J lost 4 bases, and 12 bases lay in between. The CDR3 is 14 residues long. CDR1 is LNHDA and CDR2 is SQIVND in the germline V gene (reference sequence). The CDR3: CASSIESRVTEAFF. The CDR3 DNA sequence: TGTGCCAGTAGTATTGAGTCCCGTGTCACTGAAGCTTTCTTT.

The V call is TRBV28, the J call TRBJ2-3; 9 bases agree with TRBD1. The CDR3 is 17 amino acids. Germline V gene lookup returns CDR1 MDHEN and CDR2 SYDVKM. The V segment lost 3 bases and the J segment 4 bases; nucleotides outside the gene matches: 11. CDR3 loop: CASSFAGTGSWADTQYF. CDR3 DNA sequence: TGTGCCAGCAGTTTCGCCGGGACAGGGAGTTGGGCAGATACGCAGTATTTT.

The chain couples TRBV21-1 to TRBJ2-7; the table's D call TRBD1 went unverified against the DNA. TRBV21-1 is a listed pseudogene. The CDR3 is 13 residues long. The chain's CDR3 is CASSSRQAYEQYF. CDR3 bases: TGTGCCAGCAGCTCGCGACAGGCCTACGAGCAGTACTTC.

A few counts support this clone. The CDR3 DNA reads TGTGCCACCAGCAGAGGGGGAGATAATCAGCCCCAGCATTTT. Translated, it gives CATSRGGDNQPQHF. The rearrangement uses TRBV15 and TRBJ1-5; no reliable D call. The CDR3 covers 14 residues. Germline CDR1 is LNHNV and CDR2 is YYDKDF (reference sequence). Trimming left V 1 base short and J 4 bases short, with 8 bases between.

The chain joins TRBV11-2 to TRBJ2-5; D is perhaps TRBD2 (6 bases). Trimming pared 5 bases from V and 4 bases from J, leaving 17 bases between. This CDR3 contains 15 residues. CDR1 is SGHAT and CDR2 is FQNNGV in the germline V gene. CDR3 sequence: CASSTRGTGGETQYF. The CDR3 bases are TGTGCCAGCAGCACCCGTGGGACCGGGGGAGAGACCCAGTACTTC.

This clone has a single count. The chain combines TRBV27 with TRBJ2-2, with TRBD2 matching over 9 bases. This CDR3 region has 19 residues. Germline V CDR1 and CDR2: MNHEY, SMNVEV (reference sequence). Germline trimming cut 8 bases from V and 6 bases from J; bases unmatched to any gene: 22. The CDR3 spells CASGGRGGGWFTESGELFF. CDR3 coding DNA: TGTGCCAGCGGGGGGCGGGGGGGCGGTTGGTTTACGGAATCCGGGGAGCTGTTTTTT.

J is TRBJ2-3 and V is TRBV19; TRBD1 aligns across 8 bases. V lost 4 bases, J lost 6 bases, and 9 bases stayed unmatched. The CDR3 length is 15 residues. Germline CDR1 is LNHDA and CDR2 is SQIVND (reference sequence). This CDR3 is CASSNLDRAADTQYF. In nucleotides, the CDR3 is TGTGCCAGTAGTAACCTGGACAGGGCCGCGGATACGCAGTATTTT.

This chain links TRBV18 with TRBJ2-7; D is uncertain. CDR3 length equals 15 residues. CDR1 is KGHSH and CDR2 is LQKENI in the germline V gene. Trimming pared 4 bases from V and 5 bases from J, leaving 18 bases between. CDR3: CASSRTENTPNEQYF. Here the CDR3 DNA reads TGTGCCAGCTCACGAACCGAAAATACACCGAACGAGCAGTACTTC.

The CDR3 spells CASSQAGGDEQYF. DNA for the CDR3: TGCGCCAGCAGCCAAGCAGGCGGGGACGAGCAGTACTTC. The chain is built from TRBV4-1 and TRBJ2-7, with a weak D call TRBD2 (6 bases). Germline V gene lookup returns CDR1 MGHRA and CDR2 YSYEKL. The CDR3 is 13 amino acids. The V end was cut by 1 base, the J end by 5 bases, with 9 bases between.

The rearrangement uses TRBV18 and TRBJ1-3; TRBD1 matches at 7 bases. After removal of 3 bases from V and 0 bases from J, the junction contained 2 bases not matched to a gene. Germline V lookup: CDR1 KGHSH, CDR2 LQKENI. This CDR3 spans 15 amino acids. The CDR3 DNA sequence: TGTGCCAGCTCACCGGGACAGACCTCTGGAAACACCATATATTTT. Amino acid sequence: CASSPGQTSGNTIYF.

By sample share, this clone is medium-sized. The rearrangement uses TRBV7-2 and TRBJ1-3, with 7 bases lining up with TRBD1. The CDR3 loop spans 16 amino acids. The trim removed 5 bases at V and 0 bases at J, leaving 7 bases unmatched. Germline assignment: CDR1 SGHTA and CDR2 FQGNSA. The CDR3, as DNA: TGTGCCAGCAGCCCCCGGGACAGCGTCTCTGGAAACACCATATATTTT. Protein: CASSPRDSVSGNTIYF.

This sequence joins TRBV9 and TRBJ1-2; D is possibly TRBD1 (5 bases). The CDR3 contains 14 residues. Deletions cut 0 bases from V and 8 bases from J, with 14 bases between. Germline loops: CDR1 SGDLS, CDR2 YYNGEE. The CDR3 here is CASSVGQGLSGYTF. The CDR3 DNA reads as TGTGCCAGCAGCGTAGGGCAGGGTTTGAGCGGCTACACCTTC.

The chain uses TRBV4-1 and TRBJ1-1; weak D call: TRBD1 (6 bases). CDR3 length equals 19 residues. V shed 4 bases and J shed 0 bases, with 24 bases lying between them. CDR1 is MGHRA, CDR2 YSYEKL, per germline. CDR3 amino acids: CASSLTPLRGGPMNTEAFF. The CDR3 bases are TGCGCCAGCAGCCTCACCCCGCTGAGGGGGGGCCCTATGAACACTGAAGCTTTCTTT.

The CDR3 loop is CASSWWAAETYEQYF. DNA of the CDR3: TGTGCCAGCAGTTGGTGGGCCGCCGAGACCTACGAGCAGTACTTC. The chain has TRBV6-1 and TRBJ2-7; D gene uncertain. This CDR3 has 15 amino acids. Germline-derived CDR1 and CDR2 are MNHNS and SASEGT. V was pared by 5 bases and J by 2 bases, with 16 bases between.

This clone appeared once. The chain joins TRBV5-1 to TRBJ2-3; TRBD2 aligns across 13 bases. With V trimmed by 3 bases and J by 0 bases, 7 bases remained unmatched. This CDR3 has 18 residues. The germline gives CDR1 SGHRS, CDR2 YFSETQ. CDR3 DNA: TGCGCCAGCAGCTCCTCCGGGACTAGCGGGGCTAGCACAGATACGCAGTATTTT. Translating gives CASSSSGTSGASTDTQYF.

In DNA, the CDR3 is TGTGCCAGCAGTCCCCTGCGGCTGACCGGGGAGCTGTTTTTT. Residues: CASSPLRLTGELFF. V usage is TRBV6-6 and J usage is TRBJ2-2; D is uncertain. Germline CDR1 MNHNY, CDR2 SVGAGI (reference sequence). The V end lost 5 bases, the J end lost 5 bases, and 12 bases lay between the germline ends. CDR3 size: 14 residues.

The V gene is TRBV30, the J gene TRBJ2-3; tentative D call: TRBD2 (6 bases). Deletions cut 7 bases from V and 2 bases from J, with 13 bases between. The CDR3 totals 13 residues. Germline CDR1 is GTSNPN and CDR2 is SVGIG (reference sequence). CDR3 sequence reads: CAFAWRVTDTQYF. In DNA, the CDR3 is TGTGCCTTCGCCTGGAGGGTCACAGATACGCAGTATTTT.

This chain joins TRBV28 and TRBJ1-1, with D possibly being TRBD1 (5 bases). The V gene lost 1 base and the J gene lost 6 bases, with 6 bases spanning the gap. CDR1 is MDHEN and CDR2 is SYDVKM in the germline V gene. The CDR3 spans 12 residues. The CDR3 nucleotides read TGTGCCAGCAGTTTATCCAGGGCTGAAGCTTTCTTT. It yields the protein CASSLSRAEAFF.